These 24 T cell receptor beta chains were all obtained from the same sample, sequenced in a study of T cells in Graves' hyperthyroidism and ophthalmopathy (dated by TCRdb to the late 2010s). The library was made by multiplex PCR. TCRdb names Illumina HiSeq 2000 as the instrument used. TCR beta CDR3 regions were amplified from RNA transcripts. A first-round RT-PCR of the TCR CDR3 used the HTBI primer set with the Qiagen OneStep RT-PCR kit. The public reads were reanalyzed by TCRdb: fastp trimming at Q25, MiXCR alignment, in-frame beta chains only. All rows with the same CDR3 protein become a single entry with the most common DNA and genes. This sample lists hundreds of thousands of distinct CDR3 sequences; 14% to 15% were detected once. Approximately 13% of the sample rests with the top ten. Sequences were obtained from blood. The receptors stem from a man aged 18-30 years with Graves' ophthalmopathy.

This chain uses TRBV11-1 with TRBJ2-2, with D hard to call. Germline CDR1 SGHAT, CDR2 FQDESV (reference sequence). CDR3 length equals 16 residues. The V gene lost 5 bases and the J gene lost 0 bases, with 13 bases spanning the gap. Here the CDR3 DNA reads TGTGCCAGCAGCACTCAGCCTGATCCGAACACCGGGGAGCTGTTTTTT. Translating gives CASSTQPDPNTGELFF.

This clonotype was seen many times. This chain connects TRBV7-2 to TRBJ2-2, with 14 bases lining up with TRBD2. V gave up 5 bases and J gave up 7 bases; unmatched junction bases: 9. Per the germline V gene, CDR1 is SGHTA and CDR2 is FQGNSA. The CDR3 loop spans 17 amino acids. The CDR3 reads CASSRLAGGSAIGELFF. The CDR3 coding sequence is TGTGCCAGCAGCAGACTAGCGGGGGGGTCGGCAATCGGGGAGCTGTTTTTT.

This clonotype appeared a few times. Here the CDR3 reads CASTDRGGADTQYF. In DNA, the CDR3 is TGTGCCAGCACCGACAGGGGGGGGGCAGATACGCAGTATTTT. This rearrangement joins TRBV6-1 to TRBJ2-3, with 9 bases fitting TRBD1. Germline CDR1 is MNHNS and CDR2 is SASEGT. With V trimmed by 7 bases and J by 4 bases, 6 bases remained unmatched. CDR3 length: 14 amino acids.

This clonotype was seen ten or more times. The chain recombines TRBV20-1 with TRBJ1-1, with 8 bases lining up with TRBD1. V lost 6 bases to trimming and J lost 8 bases; unmatched junction nucleotides: 5. The V gene's germline CDR1 is DFQATT and CDR2 SNEGSKA (reference sequence). This CDR3 is 11 amino acids long. The DNA of the CDR3 is TGCAGTGCCGGACAGGGTGGAGAAGCTTTCTTT. It codes for CSAGQGGEAFF.

This clonotype has a count of ten or more. This rearrangement joins TRBV11-2 to TRBJ2-2; 7 nucleotides line up with TRBD1. CDR1 is SGHAT and CDR2 is FQNNGV in the germline V gene. After removal of 4 bases from V and 5 bases from J, the junction contained 4 bases not matched to a gene. The CDR3 is made up of 14 amino acids. CDR3 bases: TGTGCCAGCAGCTCGGAGACAGGGACCGGGGAGCTGTTTTTT. This encodes CASSSETGTGELFF.

This clonotype was seen ten or more times. This chain joins TRBV27 and TRBJ2-1; 10 bases line up with TRBD2. V gave up 7 bases and J gave up 4 bases; unmatched junction bases: 4. Germline-derived CDR1 and CDR2 are MNHEY and SMNVEV (reference sequence). The CDR3 consists of 14 residues. The DNA of the CDR3 is TGTGCCAGCAAGCTAGCGGGAGAGTACAATGAGCAGTTCTTC. This translates into CASKLAGEYNEQFF.

This clonotype was observed at least ten times. The V gene is TRBV5-1, the J gene TRBJ2-7; D uncertain. Trimming removed 0 bases at V and 1 base at J, with 11 bases between. There are 15 residues in the CDR3. Germline V gene sequence: CDR1 SGHRS, CDR2 YFSETQ. CDR3 region: CASSLGLDWSYEQYF. In DNA form, the CDR3 reads TGCGCCAGCAGCTTGGGACTTGATTGGTCCTACGAGCAGTACTTC.

The V call is TRBV19, the J call TRBJ2-7; TRBD1 matches at 8 bases. Trimming at V came to 9 bases and at J to 0 bases, leaving 7 bases not matched to a gene. The CDR3 runs 14 residues. Germline V gives CDR1 LNHDA, CDR2 SQIVND (reference sequence). CDR3 DNA: TGTGCCAGCGCATGGACAGGGAGCTCCTACGAGCAGTACTTC. Translating it yields CASAWTGSSYEQYF.

Many counts were recorded for this clonotype. The genes are TRBV5-5 and TRBJ2-7; D unclear. V was shortened by 0 bases and J by 3 bases, with 7 bases between the two germline ends. The CDR3 covers 13 residues. CDR1 is SGHKS, CDR2 YYEKEE, per germline (reference sequence). The DNA of the CDR3 is TGTGCCAGCAGCTTGGTTTACGGCTACGAGCAGTACTTC. Protein sequence: CASSLVYGYEQYF.

This clonotype was recorded at least ten times. The genes are TRBV20-1 and TRBJ2-7, with 7 nucleotides matching TRBD1. Germline V lookup: CDR1 DFQATT, CDR2 SNEGSKA (reference sequence). The CDR3 runs to 13 residues. The V segment lost 5 bases and the J segment 3 bases; nucleotides outside the gene matches: 7. CDR3 nucleotide sequence: TGCAGTGCTCGCCCGGACAGGTACTACGAGCAGTACTTC. This sequence encodes CSARPDRYYEQYF.

Ten or more counts support this clonotype. The chain joins TRBV12-3 or TRBV12-4 to TRBJ2-7; tentative D call: TRBD2 (6 bases). V was pared by 5 bases and J by 3 bases, with 17 bases between. The length of the CDR3 is 15 residues. The CDR3 sequence: CASSTWRAGLYEQYF. DNA of the CDR3: TGTGCCAGCAGTACTTGGAGGGCCGGCCTCTACGAGCAGTACTTC.

This clonotype was observed many times. The genes are TRBV6-4 and TRBJ2-3, with 8 positions matching TRBD2. The V gene's germline CDR1 is MRHNA and CDR2 SNTAGT. This CDR3 spans 15 amino acids. Germline trimming cut 2 bases from V and 2 bases from J; bases unmatched to any gene: 3. For the CDR3, the DNA is TGTGCCAGCAGTGACGGAGCGGGGGACACAGATACGCAGTATTTT. Translating gives CASSDGAGDTDTQYF.

This clonotype has just a few counts. J is TRBJ2-1 and V is TRBV4-2, with 9 nucleotides matching TRBD2. The length of the CDR3 is 15 residues. Looked up from germline, CDR1 is LGHNA and CDR2 is YNFKEQ. Losses at the gene ends were 4 bases for V and 5 bases for J; bases not matched to a gene: 6. The CDR3 nucleotides are TGTGCCAGCAGCCGTCTTAGCGGGGGAAACAATGAGCAGTTCTTC. Encoded protein: CASSRLSGGNNEQFF.

Points on this clonotype: This may be a read error, as it is one base from a much larger clone. The chain carries TRBV7-9 and TRBJ1-2; D gene unclear. CDR3 length equals 12 residues. Germline V CDR1 and CDR2: SEHNR, FQNEAQ (reference sequence). CDR3 sequence reads: CASNLGQYGYTF. The CDR3 nucleotides are TGTGCCAGCAACTTAGGCCAGTACGGCTACACCTTC.

This clonotype came up a few times. This sequence joins TRBV5-1 and TRBJ2-7, with D possibly matching TRBD1 (6 bases). The CDR3 spans 14 residues. The germline V and J ends were trimmed by 4 bases and 7 bases, with 18 bases remaining between them. Germline CDR1 SGHRS, CDR2 YFSETQ. CDR3 in amino acids: CASSDGTPPTEQYF. CDR3 bases: TGCGCCAGCAGCGACGGGACACCACCTACGGAGCAGTACTTC.

Ten or more counts support this clonotype. The chain uses TRBV12-3 or TRBV12-4 and TRBJ2-2; 7 bases are shared with TRBD2. J was trimmed by 3 bases and V by 10 bases; bases with no gene match: 14. The CDR3 consists of 16 residues. The CDR3 reads CATLTGTTLDTGELFF. The CDR3 DNA reads as TGTGCCACCCTCACCGGGACTACGCTCGACACCGGGGAGCTGTTTTTT.

This clonotype was seen ten or more times. The J gene is TRBJ1-2, the V gene TRBV4-1, with a possible D match to TRBD1 (5 bases). This CDR3 has 14 amino acids. Germline V gene lookup returns CDR1 MGHRA and CDR2 YSYEKL. With 1 base removed from V and 8 bases from J, the gap between germline ends came to 14 bases. The CDR3 here is CASSQAPGLNGYTF. CDR3 DNA sequence: TGCGCCAGCAGCCAAGCACCAGGGTTGAACGGCTACACCTTC.

This clonotype has a count of ten or more. The chain uses TRBV27 and TRBJ1-6; TRBD1 agrees at 9 bases. The CDR3 contains 16 residues. V dropped 5 bases and J dropped 9; count of bases not matched to a gene: 11. Germline V lookup: CDR1 MNHEY, CDR2 SMNVEV (reference sequence). CDR3 coding DNA: TGTGCCAGCAGTCTACTTGGGACAGGGAGGGGTTCACCCCTCCACTTT. Translated, it gives CASSLLGTGRGSPLHF.

This clonotype was recorded a few times. Because the CDR3 is missing its conserved closing phenylalanine or tryptophan, this is likely a read error. V is TRBV6-2 or TRBV6-3 and J is TRBJ1-3, with D possibly TRBD1 on 6 matching bases. The germline CDR1 and CDR2 sequences are MNHEY and SVGEGT. The CDR3 totals 14 residues. The V end was cut by 6 bases, the J end by 3 bases, with 12 bases between. CDR3 bases: TGTGCCAGCAGCGAACAGGGTTATGGAAACACCATATATCTT. Its translation: CASSEQGYGNTIYL.

This clonotype was seen ten or more times. The chain couples TRBV30 to TRBJ1-2; no clear D. This CDR3 region has 12 residues. Germline V gene lookup returns CDR1 GTSNPN and CDR2 SVGIG (reference sequence). Trimming cost V 2 bases and J 4 bases, with 8 bases left between them. The CDR3 protein is CAWSYSSYGYTF. CDR3 DNA: TGTGCCTGGAGTTACTCTTCCTATGGCTACACCTTC.

This clonotype came up many times. The chain has TRBV11-2 and TRBJ2-1, with D uncertain. From germline, CDR1 is SGHAT and CDR2 FQNNGV. The CDR3 covers 16 residues. With 7 bases removed from V and 6 bases from J, the gap between germline ends came to 22 bases. The CDR3 nucleotides read TGTGCCAGCACCCTGAGTTGGGCTAGTTCCCCCAATGAGCAGTTCTTC. It translates to CASTLSWASSPNEQFF.

The sample holds many counts of this clonotype. The chain carries TRBV3-1 and TRBJ2-3, with TRBD1 identical over 10 bases. V gave up 5 bases and J gave up 6 bases; unmatched junction bases: 26. Germline values: CDR1 LGHDT, CDR2 YNNKEL (reference sequence). The CDR3 totals 21 residues. The CDR3 spells CASSLPRGAGGRQGACDTQYF. In DNA form, the CDR3 reads TGTGCCAGCAGCTTACCGCGCGGCGCCGGAGGTCGACAGGGGGCATGCGATACGCAGTATTTT.

This clonotype was detected only a few times. The chain links TRBV7-8 to TRBJ1-6; 8 bases align to TRBD1. The trim removed 2 bases at V and 8 bases at J, leaving 5 bases unmatched. The CDR3 loop spans 15 amino acids. In germline, CDR1 is SGHVS, CDR2 FQNEAQ. The CDR3 bases are TGTGCCAGCAGCTTATGGACAGGGAATTATTCACCCCTCCACTTT. As protein: CASSLWTGNYSPLHF.

This clonotype was seen many times. The chain links TRBV10-3 to TRBJ2-1; D gene uncertain. Germline-derived CDR1 and CDR2 are ENHRY and SYGVKD. CDR3 length equals 12 residues. Trimming stripped 6 bases from V and 13 bases from J, with 16 bases between. CDR3 in amino acids: CAIRGSGAIQFF. CDR3 bases: TGTGCCATCAGGGGGTCCGGCGCGATACAGTTCTTC.